Listed below are T cell receptor beta chains from one sample, sequenced in a study of OX40 agonist ivuxolimab in advanced cancers. This table comes from immunoSEQ multiplex PCR, and its TCRdb copy is limited to in-frame clones, with some not included. Of more than 20,000 clones in the sample, less than 90% were seen once. Material: CD4+ or CD8+ T cells sorted from blood, obtained in a trial of the OX40 agonist ivuxolimab. Every receptor here comes from an adult with an advanced solid tumor such as melanoma, head and neck, liver or kidney cancer. Each CDR3 is given with its conserved first and last residue. The D gene is left open where the match is weak. The listing skips clone size in some rows; elsewhere it reads once, few, many or a size class.

v_call,clone_size,j_call,d_call,cdr3_nt,cdr3_aa
TRBV12-5,-,TRBJ2-7,-,TGTGCTAGTGGTTTTTCGAGGCAGGCCTACGAGCAGTACTTC,CASGFSRQAYEQYF
TRBV27,-,TRBJ1-1,TRBD1,TGTGCCAGCAGTTTAACTCAGGGGGCGGGCACTGAAGCTTTCTTT,CASSLTQGAGTEAFF
TRBV7-9,-,TRBJ2-5,-,TGTGCCAGCAGCATATCCTACCAACAAGAGACCCAGTACTTC,CASSISYQQETQYF
TRBV29-1,-,TRBJ2-7,-,TGCAGCGTTCAACAGGGCTGCGAGCAGTACTTC,CSVQQGCEQYF
TRBV7-9,-,TRBJ2-5,-,TGTGCCAGCAGCTCGGGCCAACGGGGGTACTTC,CASSSGQRGYF
TRBV4-3,-,TRBJ1-2,-,TGCGCCAGCAGCCAAGGCCTGGACCGCTTCGGGGGCTACACCTTC,CASSQGLDRFGGYTF
TRBV5-4,-,TRBJ2-3,TRBD2,TGTGCCAGCAGCCCGACTAGCGGGAGGCAGTATTTT,CASSPTSGRQYF
TRBV11-3,-,TRBJ2-1,TRBD2,TGTGCCAGCAGCTTTTACATAGCGGGACCCAGGGATGAGCAGTTCTTC,CASSFYIAGPRDEQFF
TRBV2,few,TRBJ2-7,-,TGTGCCAGCAGGCGTCTGGGCGACCGCAGGTACGAGCAGTACTTC,CASRRLGDRRYEQYF
TRBV6-4,-,TRBJ2-7,-,TGTGCCAGCAGACGTGGAACAGGGAGCTCCTACGAGCAGTACTTC,CASRRGTGSSYEQYF
TRBV29-1,few,TRBJ2-1,TRBD2,TGCAGCGTTGAAGGACTAGCGGGACCCGAGCAGTTCTTC,CSVEGLAGPEQFF
TRBV7-8,-,TRBJ2-1,-,TGTGCCAGCAGCTGGTATAGCGGAAACTCCTACAATGAGCAGTTCTTC,CASSWYSGNSYNEQFF
TRBV30,-,TRBJ1-1,TRBD1,TGTGCCTGGAACCCTCAGACAGGGGGGAACACTGAAGCTTTCTTT,CAWNPQTGGNTEAFF
TRBV7-9,-,TRBJ2-3,-,TGTGCCACAGGACCGCCATCCACAGATACGCAGTATTTT,CATGPPSTDTQYF
TRBV4-1,-,TRBJ2-7,-,TGCGCCAGCAGCCGAGGAGGAGCGGGTCTGACCTACGAGCAGTACTTC,CASSRGGAGLTYEQYF
TRBV27,-,TRBJ1-2,TRBD1,TGTGCCAGCAGCCCCGGGACAGGGGGCATTAAGGGCTACACCTTC,CASSPGTGGIKGYTF
TRBV5-6,-,TRBJ2-1,-,TGTGCCAGCAGCTTAGGGAGGAACGTAAACCGGCAGTTCTTC,CASSLGRNVNRQFF
TRBV4-1,-,TRBJ2-1,TRBD1,TGCGCCAGCAGCCAGGGACAGGGGGCGAAGGATGAGCAGTTCTTC,CASSQGQGAKDEQFF
TRBV7-6,once,TRBJ2-5,TRBD1,TGTGCCAGCATACCGGGACAGGGGTACCAAGAGACCCAGTACTTC,CASIPGQGYQETQYF
TRBV6-5,-,TRBJ2-7,-,TGTGCCAGCAGTTCTCTTCGGGTAGGCTACGAGCAGTACTTC,CASSSLRVGYEQYF
TRBV11-2,-,TRBJ1-4,-,TGTGCCAGCAGTGGGGCTGCGGAAAAACTGTTTTTT,CASSGAAEKLFF
TRBV29-1,-,TRBJ2-7,-,TGCAGCGTTGAGGTGCAGGGACCGCGGTACGAGCAGTACTTC,CSVEVQGPRYEQYF
TRBV27,-,TRBJ2-7,-,TGTGCCAGCAGTGGCTCCGGAGGAGGCGACGAGCAGTACTTC,CASSGSGGGDEQYF
TRBV5-8,-,TRBJ1-2,-,TGTGCCAGCAGCCAAGATCGGTTACAGCTTCTAACTATGGGCTACACCTTC,CASSQDRLQLLTMGYTF
TRBV27,-,TRBJ1-4,-,TGTGCCAGCAGCCCCGGGACAACAACTAATGAAAAACTGTTTTTT,CASSPGTTTNEKLFF
TRBV13,-,TRBJ2-6,-,TGTGCCAGCACACTAGTAATAGGGTCTGGGGCCAACGTCCTGACTTTC,CASTLVIGSGANVLTF
TRBV12-5,-,TRBJ2-7,-,TGTGCTAGTGGTTCCGGGGGCCTCTACTACGAGCAGTACTTC,CASGSGGLYYEQYF
TRBV11-1,once,TRBJ2-3,-,TGTGCCAGCAGCTCGGGATTTCTCACAGATACGCAGTATTTT,CASSSGFLTDTQYF
TRBV28,-,TRBJ1-1,-,TGTGCCAGCAGTCCCCAGACGTACCTGAACACTGAAGCTTTCTTT,CASSPQTYLNTEAFF
TRBV7-9,-,TRBJ2-1,TRBD2,TGTGCCAGCAGCTTAGCATGGACTAGCGGGCCGGACGGGCAGTTCTTC,CASSLAWTSGPDGQFF
TRBV29-1,-,TRBJ2-3,TRBD2,TGCAGCGTTGATGGAGCGGGGGCTAGCACAGATACGCAGTATTTT,CSVDGAGASTDTQYF
TRBV5-6,-,TRBJ2-2,TRBD2,TGTGCCAGCAGCGGGACTAGCGGGAGGCCGAACACCGGGGAGCTGTTTTTT,CASSGTSGRPNTGELFF
TRBV9,-,TRBJ2-7,-,TGTGCCAGCATCGCTCCTCCAAATTACGAGCAGTACTTC,CASIAPPNYEQYF
TRBV7-9,-,TRBJ2-7,-,TGTGCCAGCAGCTCTGGAGAGGGGGGCCCGGCCTACGAGCAGTACTTC,CASSSGEGGPAYEQYF
TRBV19,-,TRBJ2-3,TRBD1,TGTGCCAGTAGTATCCAGGGGGCTTCCACAGATACGCAGTATTTT,CASSIQGASTDTQYF
TRBV11-3,-,TRBJ2-7,TRBD1,TGTGCCAGCAGCCTCAGGGGGCCCGCCTACGAGCAGTACTTC,CASSLRGPAYEQYF
TRBV11-3,-,TRBJ2-7,-,TGTGCCAGCAGCCCACGGGGCAGGGGCTCCTCCTACGAGCAGTACTTC,CASSPRGRGSSYEQYF
TRBV7-9,-,TRBJ1-3,-,TGTGCCAGCAGCTTAGCTCTAGACCCCGGAAACACCATATATTTT,CASSLALDPGNTIYF
TRBV20-1,-,TRBJ1-2,-,TGCAGTGCTCTCTATGGCTACACCTTC,CSALYGYTF
TRBV29-1,-,TRBJ1-3,-,TGCAGCGTTGAACAGGGGTCCTTCTTCTCTGGAAACACCATATATTTT,CSVEQGSFFSGNTIYF
TRBV25-1,-,TRBJ2-5,-,TGTGCCAGCAGTGAGGGCGGTCCTTGGGGGACCCAGTACTTC,CASSEGGPWGTQYF
TRBV4-3,-,TRBJ2-1,-,TGCGCCAGCAGCCAAGATCTTATCGGGGGGCGCGGCGATGAGCAGTTCTTC,CASSQDLIGGRGDEQFF
TRBV11-3,-,TRBJ2-6,-,TGTGCCAGCAGCACCCGGGAGTCTGGGGCCAACGTCCTGACTTTC,CASSTRESGANVLTF
TRBV7-9,-,TRBJ2-1,TRBD2,TGTGCCAGCAGCGGTAGCGGGAGGTACAATGAGCAGTTCTTC,CASSGSGRYNEQFF
TRBV11-3,-,TRBJ2-7,-,TGTGCCAGCAGCTCCCCGACGACATTGGGGGAGCAGTACTTC,CASSSPTTLGEQYF
TRBV27,-,TRBJ2-7,TRBD2,TGTGCCAGCAGTTCCCGTCCTAGCGGCTACGAGCAGTACTTC,CASSSRPSGYEQYF
TRBV9,-,TRBJ2-3,TRBD1,TGTGCCAGCAGCGGGGGACAGGGCAGCACAGATACGCAGTATTTT,CASSGGQGSTDTQYF
TRBV11-3,-,TRBJ1-2,TRBD1,TGTGCCAGCAGCTCAAGGGACAGCAGAGACTATGGCTACACCTTC,CASSSRDSRDYGYTF
TRBV6-5,-,TRBJ2-7,-,TGTGCCAGCATTGGACCCGGATACGAGCAGTACTTC,CASIGPGYEQYF
TRBV9,-,TRBJ2-1,-,TGTGCCAGCAGTGGAGCGGCCCGCTCCTACAATGAGCAGTTCTTC,CASSGAARSYNEQFF
TRBV9,-,TRBJ2-7,-,TGTGCCAGCAGCCTCCCCCCCACTAGCGAGCAGTACTTC,CASSLPPTSEQYF
TRBV30,once,TRBJ2-1,TRBD2,TGTGCCTGGCTCCGGCGGGAGACCCGGAGTGAGCAGTTCTTC,CAWLRRETRSEQFF
TRBV7-8,-,TRBJ1-1,-,TGTGCCAGCAGCTCCACGTTTGAAGCTTTCTTT,CASSSTFEAFF